The 8 T cell receptor beta chains below were found in one sample sequenced in a study of OX40 agonist ivuxolimab in advanced cancers. The table came from immunoSEQ multiplex PCR; TCRdb's copy has only in-frame clones and leaves some out. The table lists 90,000 to 130,000 clones, 85% to 95% of them singletons. The sample was CD4+ or CD8+ T cells sorted from blood, taken in a trial of the OX40 agonist ivuxolimab. The receptors here all came from an adult with an advanced solid tumor such as melanoma, head and neck, liver or kidney cancer.

The chain links TRBV5-1 to TRBJ2-1, with 7 bases lining up with TRBD1. This CDR3 has 17 amino acids. J lost 1 base, V lost 3 bases, and 10 bases had no gene match. Germline lookup yields CDR1 SGHRS and CDR2 YFSETQ. As DNA, the CDR3 is TGCGCCAGCAGCTCAAGGACAGGCCCCGGGTCCTACAATGAGCAGTTCTTC. It is translated as CASSSRTGPGSYNEQFF. Full variable domain (remainder filled in from reference TRBV5-1 and TRBJ2-1): KAGVTQTPRYLIKTRGQQVTLSCSPISGHRSVSWYQQTPGQGLQFLFEYFSETQRNKGNFPGRFSGRQFSNSRSEMNVSTLELGDSALYLCASSSRTGPGSYNEQFFGPGTRLTVL.

The chain has TRBV5-1 and TRBJ2-7; no definite D call. The germline V gene has CDR1 SGHRS and CDR2 YFSETQ. V lost 4 bases and J lost 2, with 10 bases in between. The CDR3 spans 13 residues. The CDR3 protein is CASSRPPTYEQYF. CDR3 DNA sequence: TGCGCCAGCAGCCGTCCTCCTACCTACGAGCAGTACTTC.

This chain joins TRBV11-2 and TRBJ1-4; the D is unclear. The length of the CDR3 is 13 residues. The ends were cut back, 3 bases at V and 3 bases at J, with 5 bases in the middle. Germline lookup yields CDR1 SGHAT and CDR2 FQNNGV. The CDR3 DNA reads TGTGCCAGCAGCTTCGGGTCTAATGAAAAACTGTTTTTT. Its translation is CASSFGSNEKLFF.

The chain combines TRBV2 with TRBJ2-7; 10 nucleotides match TRBD1. The CDR3 spans 13 residues. Unmatched junction bases numbered 3, after V lost 6 bases and J lost 4 bases. Germline assignment: CDR1 SNHLY and CDR2 FYNNEI. The CDR3 protein is CASREGQGYEQYF. CDR3 nucleotide sequence: TGTGCCAGCAGGGAGGGACAGGGGTACGAGCAGTACTTC.

V gene TRBV7-8 combines with J gene TRBJ2-4; TRBD2 aligns across 8 bases. Germline trimming cut 8 bases from V and 9 bases from J; bases unmatched to any gene: 12. Germline CDR1 reads SGHVS; CDR2 reads FQNEAQ. This CDR3 region has 14 residues. CDR3 DNA sequence: TGTGCCAGCCTGCTTACGGGAGGGCCGGGCATTCAGTACTTC. Translation gives CASLLTGGPGIQYF.

The genes are TRBV6-5 and TRBJ2-3; D uncertain. Per germline, CDR1 MNHEY and CDR2 SVGAGI. The V gene lost 1 base and the J gene lost 1 base, with 9 bases spanning the gap. This CDR3 spans 15 amino acids. The CDR3 loop is CASSYYSRGTDTQYF. The DNA for the CDR3 is TGTGCCAGCAGTTACTACAGCAGAGGCACAGATACGCAGTATTTT.

V usage is TRBV7-3 and J usage is TRBJ2-3; 7 bases fit TRBD1. The CDR3 has 13 amino acids. Germline V gene lookup returns CDR1 SGHTA and CDR2 FQGTGA. The V and J ends lost 5 bases and 4 bases, in that order; junction bases with no gene match: 3. The CDR3 DNA is TGTGCCAGCAGCGACACAGGGGCAGATACGCAGTATTTT. Protein product: CASSDTGADTQYF.

The chain employs TRBV25-1 and TRBJ1-2, with 7 bases identical to TRBD1. The CDR3 consists of 15 residues. V shed 2 bases, J shed 13 bases, and the junction held 16 bases outside the gene matches. Germline CDR1 and CDR2: MGHDK and SYGVNS. The CDR3 reads CASSEGDRASMAPTF. DNA for the CDR3: TGTGCCAGCAGTGAAGGAGACAGGGCCTCTATGGCTCCCACCTTC.